A single sample gave rise to the 2 T cell receptor beta chains below, sequenced in a study of regulatory T cells in long-lasting Graves disease. TCR beta libraries were built with iRepertoire HTBI primers and Arm-PCR of CDR3 regions. TCRdb re-analysed the multiplex PCR reads in MiXCR, keeping a single row per CDR3 protein. Of under 800,000 distinct CDR3 sequences in the sample, under 20% were seen once. Time point in this sample: newly diagnosed GD, antithyroid drugs for less than 3 months. PBMC RNA served as the TCR library source. This same sample was also part of a study on T cells in Graves' hyperthyroidism and ophthalmopathy.

Sequenced material: peripheral blood mononuclear cells (PBMCs), taken at new diagnosis, from a patient treated with antithyroid drugs. These TCRs come from a woman in her thirties with Graves disease.

This clonotype was seen a handful of times. This chain links TRBV2 with TRBJ2-2; 7 positions agree with TRBD1. Germline lookup yields CDR1 SNHLY and CDR2 FYNNEI. With 9 bases clipped from V and 5 bases from J, the junction kept 9 bases outside the gene matches. CDR3 size: 14 residues. The CDR3 nucleotides read TGTGCCAGAGCAGAGGGGGCCGGGACCGGGGAGCTGTTTTTT. Translating it yields CARAEGAGTGELFF.

There are a few counts of this clonotype. The gene calls are TRBV14 and TRBJ2-5; no definite D call. CDR3 length: 13 amino acids. In germline, CDR1 is SGHDN, CDR2 FVKESK. Deletions cut 3 bases from V and 7 bases from J, with 12 bases between. CDR3 sequence (DNA): TGTGCCAGCAGCCACCTTGACCGAGGGACCCAGTACTTC. This encodes CASSHLDRGTQYF. Looking up the rest from reference TRBV14 and TRBJ2-5 gives the full variable domain: EAGVTQFPSHSVIEKGQTVTLRCDPISGHDNLYWYRRVMGKEIKFLLHFVKESKQDESGMPNNRFLAERTGGTYSTLKVQPAELEDSGVYFCASSHLDRGTQYFGPGTRLLVL.